Below are 30 T cell receptor beta chains sequenced from a single sample in a study of regulatory T cells in long-lasting Graves disease (TCRdb year 2021). The library relied on multiplex PCR. TCRdb lists the instrument as Illumina HiSeq 4000. To build TCR beta libraries, CDR3 regions were amplified by Arm-PCR using iRepertoire HTBI primers. The raw public reads went through TCRdb reprocessing: fastp at Q25, MiXCR clone calling, in-frame beta chains kept. Merged by CDR3 protein, the rows form single entries marked with the most common genes and DNA. For this sample there are approximately 540,000 distinct CDR3 sequences; 9.5% to 15% appear just once. The biggest ten clones account for 8.9% of the sample. Interpreted using the paper, the time point label stands for: newly diagnosed GD, antithyroid drugs for less than 3 months. RNA was extracted from PBMCs in TRIzol for both TCR sequencing and RNA sequencing.

This sample was also put to use in a study of T cells in Graves' hyperthyroidism and ophthalmopathy.

The sample consisted of peripheral blood mononuclear cells (PBMCs), taken at new diagnosis, from a patient treated with antithyroid drugs. The receptors here all came from a woman aged 25-40 years with Graves disease. Donor details come from another sample of the same person, matched by shared clones.

The rearrangement links TRBV5-6 to TRBJ2-2, with 7 bases that match TRBD2. This CDR3 spans 18 amino acids. Germline CDR1 and CDR2: SGHDT and YYEEEE. V lost 2 bases and J lost 0; bases outside the gene matches: 10. In DNA, the CDR3 is TGTGCCAGCAGCTTACTCCTTAGCGGGTACGCGAACACCGGGGAGCTGTTTTTT. Its translation: CASSLLLSGYANTGELFF. The full variable domain, with the rest looked up from reference TRBV5-6 and TRBJ2-2, is DAGVTQSPTHLIKTRGQQVTLRCSPKSGHDTVSWYQQALGQGPQFIFQYYEEEERQRGNFPDRFSGHQFPNYSSELNVNALLLGDSALYLCASSLLLSGYANTGELFFGEGSRLTVL.

This clonotype appeared many times. This chain links TRBV27 with TRBJ2-1; 10 bases align to TRBD1. CDR1 is MNHEY, CDR2 SMNVEV, per germline (reference sequence). The CDR3 extends over 15 amino acids. V lost 5 bases, J lost 5 bases, and 6 bases stayed unmatched. This CDR3 is CASSKGQGYNNEQFF. CDR3 DNA sequence: TGTGCCAGCAGTAAGGGACAGGGGTATAACAATGAGCAGTTCTTC.

This clonotype was seen ten or more times. This chain uses TRBV24-1 with TRBJ2-3; 7 nucleotides line up with TRBD1. The ends lost 4 bases at V and 2 bases at J; junction bases unmatched: 8. Germline values: CDR1 KGHDR, CDR2 SFDVKD. There are 16 residues in the CDR3. CDR3 protein: CATSDRGQDHTDTQYF. DNA for the CDR3: TGTGCCACCAGTGACCGCGGACAGGACCACACAGATACGCAGTATTTT.

This clonotype came up many times. This rearrangement joins TRBV20-1 to TRBJ2-2; 14 bases agree with TRBD2. V dropped 5 bases and J dropped 4; count of bases not matched to a gene: 3. CDR1 is DFQATT and CDR2 is SNEGSKA in the germline V gene (reference sequence). The CDR3 is 15 amino acids. As DNA, the CDR3 is TGCAGTGCTGAAGGACTAGCGGGAGGCACCGGGGAGCTGTTTTTT. Translation: CSAEGLAGGTGELFF.

This clonotype was counted ten times or more. The genes are TRBV27 and TRBJ2-7; 12 nucleotides match TRBD1. CDR3 size: 15 residues. Germline CDR1 is MNHEY and CDR2 is SMNVEV (reference sequence). After removal of 6 bases from V and 3 bases from J, the junction contained 6 bases not matched to a gene. In DNA form, the CDR3 reads TGTGCCAGCAGAAAGGGACAGGGGGCAAACTACGAGCAGTACTTC. Translating gives CASRKGQGANYEQYF.

This clonotype was found many times. This chain uses TRBV10-3 with TRBJ2-1, with D possibly being TRBD1 (5 bases). Germline V gene data show CDR1 as ENHRY and CDR2 as SYGVKD. CDR3 size: 11 residues. V was shortened by 6 bases and J by 7 bases, with 7 bases between the two germline ends. In nucleotides, the CDR3 is TGTGCCATCAGCAACAGGAATGAGCAGTTCTTC. It encodes CAISNRNEQFF.

This clonotype appeared many times. The V call is TRBV20-1, the J call TRBJ2-6; D gene uncertain. Germline CDR1 and CDR2: DFQATT and SNEGSKA (reference sequence). CDR3 length equals 15 residues. V was trimmed by 3 bases and J by 4 bases, leaving 13 bases between them. CDR3 DNA sequence: TGCAGTGCTAGGGCATGGGAATCAGGGGCCAACGTCCTGACTTTC. Protein product: CSARAWESGANVLTF.

This clonotype was counted at least ten times. The chain links TRBV28 to TRBJ2-7; maybe TRBD1 (5 bases). Trimming stripped 5 bases from V and 6 bases from J, with 11 bases between. Looked up from germline, CDR1 is MDHEN and CDR2 is SYDVKM. This CDR3 comprises 12 residues. The CDR3 loop is CASSPQTVEQYF. In nucleotides, the CDR3 is TGTGCCAGCAGTCCGCAGACAGTCGAGCAGTACTTC.

The V gene is TRBV11-2, the J gene TRBJ2-1; 9 bases are a match to TRBD1. CDR1 and CDR2 (germline): SGHAT, FQNNGV. The CDR3 runs 17 residues. V dropped 8 bases and J dropped 1; count of bases not matched to a gene: 12. CDR3 in DNA: TGTGCCAGCGGCGGATCTAGGGACAGGGTGTCCTACAATGAGCAGTTCTTC. Its translation: CASGGSRDRVSYNEQFF.

This clonotype was counted at least ten times. V gene TRBV6-5 combines with J gene TRBJ1-1, with 8 nucleotides matching TRBD1. The CDR3 totals 17 residues. Germline V lookup: CDR1 MNHEY, CDR2 SVGAGI. Losses at the gene ends were 1 base for V and 5 bases for J; bases not matched to a gene: 12. The CDR3 here is CASSYFSPGGLLTEAFF. In DNA form, the CDR3 reads TGTGCCAGCAGTTACTTTTCTCCAGGGGGCTTGTTAACTGAAGCTTTCTTT.

This clonotype was seen at least ten times. V is TRBV10-3 and J is TRBJ2-2; D is undetermined. CDR1 ENHRY and CDR2 SYGVKD come from the germline V gene. The CDR3 is 14 amino acids. Deletions cut 8 bases from V and 3 bases from J, with 13 bases between. The CDR3 DNA follows: TGTGCCATCTCCTACAGAAAGGACACCGGGGAGCTGTTTTTT. This gives the protein CAISYRKDTGELFF.

V is TRBV4-1 and J is TRBJ1-2; D not resolved. This CDR3 is built from 16 residues. Germline lookup yields CDR1 MGHRA and CDR2 YSYEKL. Trimming removed 1 base at V and 8 bases at J, with 20 bases between. CDR3 loop: CASSQVQAVARRGYTF. The CDR3, as DNA: TGCGCCAGCAGCCAAGTGCAGGCCGTGGCCCGACGCGGCTACACCTTC.

This clonotype came up many times. Here the CDR3 DNA reads TGTGCCAGCAGCCATCTCCGCGGGGAGGGGTACGAGCAGTACTTC. Translation: CASSHLRGEGYEQYF. The J gene is TRBJ2-7, the V gene TRBV14; TRBD2 matches 7 bases. This CDR3 contains 15 residues. V lost 3 bases and J lost 4; bases outside the gene matches: 9. The germline V gene encodes CDR1 SGHDN and CDR2 FVKESK.

This clonotype came up many times. The genes are TRBV9 and TRBJ1-1; D remains unclear. This CDR3 has 14 amino acids. Per germline, CDR1 SGDLS and CDR2 YYNGEE. Trimming took 2 bases from V and 2 from J, leaving 10 bases between them. The CDR3 sequence is CASSVRASNTEAFF. The CDR3, as DNA: TGTGCCAGCAGCGTTCGGGCCAGCAACACTGAAGCTTTCTTT.

This clonotype was seen at least ten times. The CDR3 loop reads CAGTGTLGYNEQFF. The CDR3 bases are TGTGCCGGCACCGGGACTTTGGGGTACAATGAGCAGTTCTTC. The chain employs TRBV2 and TRBJ2-1; D perhaps matches TRBD2 (6 bases). Per germline, CDR1 SNHLY and CDR2 FYNNEI. V lost 11 bases, J lost 4 bases, and 18 bases lay in between. CDR3 length: 14 amino acids. The entire variable domain, with the rest obtained from reference TRBV2 and TRBJ2-1, is as follows: EPEVTQTPSHQVTQMGQEVILRCVPISNHLYFYWYRQILGQKVEFLVSFYNNEISEKSEIFDDQFSVERPDGSNFTLKIRSTKLEDSAMYFCAGTGTLGYNEQFFGPGTRLTVL.

The genes are TRBV11-3 and TRBJ2-1, with D possibly TRBD2 on 5 matching bases. This CDR3 comprises 15 residues. Germline V lookup: CDR1 SGHNT, CDR2 YENEEA. V was cut by 0 bases and J by 1 base, with 7 bases left in between. The CDR3 reads CASSLEGESYNEQFF. CDR3 bases: TGTGCCAGCAGCTTAGAGGGAGAGTCCTACAATGAGCAGTTCTTC.

This clonotype was counted at least ten times. The V and J genes are TRBV25-1 and TRBJ1-5, with 7 bases fitting TRBD1. CDR3 length: 14 amino acids. Trimming cost V 6 bases and J 3 bases; bases outside gene matches: 5. Germline CDR1 reads MGHDK; CDR2 reads SYGVNS. The CDR3 protein is CASSITGDNQPQHF. Here the CDR3 DNA reads TGTGCCAGCAGCATAACAGGGGACAATCAGCCCCAGCATTTT.

This clonotype was detected many times. The chain uses TRBV11-3 and TRBJ2-1, with D uncertain. CDR1 is SGHNT and CDR2 is YENEEA in the germline V gene. The CDR3 sequence is 17 residues long. The ends were cut back, 3 bases at V and 4 bases at J, with 19 bases in the middle. DNA of the CDR3: TGTGCCAGCAGCTTCGCCCCCGTGGACCCCGATTACAATGAGCAGTTCTTC. Its translation is CASSFAPVDPDYNEQFF. The entire variable domain, with the rest obtained from reference TRBV11-3 and TRBJ2-1, is as follows: EAGVVQSPRYKIIEKKQPVAFWCNPISGHNTLYWYLQNLGQGPELLIRYENEEAVDDSQLPKDRFSAERLKGVDSTLKIQPAELGDSAVYLCASSFAPVDPDYNEQFFGPGTRLTVL.

The chain links TRBV14 to TRBJ1-1; D unclear. V lost 1 base and J lost 4, with 10 bases in between. The germline gives CDR1 SGHDN, CDR2 FVKESK. This CDR3 is 14 amino acids long. The CDR3: CASSQVLSTTEAFF. The CDR3 DNA sequence: TGTGCCAGCAGCCAAGTCCTCTCGACCACTGAAGCTTTCTTT.

This clonotype appeared many times. The rearrangement links TRBV20-1 to TRBJ1-6; D not certain. Trimming took 6 bases from V and 7 from J, leaving 13 bases between them. Per germline, CDR1 DFQATT and CDR2 SNEGSKA (reference sequence). The CDR3 contains 13 residues. The DNA for the CDR3 is TGCAGTGCCCTCCGGGATGTAAATTCACCCCTCCACTTT. Residues: CSALRDVNSPLHF.

This clonotype was seen at least ten times. This sequence joins TRBV2 and TRBJ1-4; D may be TRBD1 (6 bases). Trimming shortened V by 6 bases and J by 3 bases, and 14 bases separated the two germline ends. CDR1 and CDR2 from the germline V gene are SNHLY and FYNNEI. This CDR3 is 15 amino acids long. The CDR3 nucleotides read TGTGCCAGCAGCCCCGGGGGGGCCCCTAATGAAAAACTGTTTTTT. Its protein product is CASSPGGAPNEKLFF.

This clonotype was seen ten or more times. The gene calls are TRBV7-9 and TRBJ1-2, with D possibly TRBD1 on 6 matching bases. Trimming took 5 bases from V and 8 from J, leaving 27 bases between them. Germline-derived CDR1 and CDR2 are SEHNR and FQNEAQ (reference sequence). This CDR3 is built from 17 residues. This CDR3 reads CASSPKAHTGKSEGYTF. In DNA form, the CDR3 reads TGTGCCAGCAGCCCGAAAGCCCACACAGGGAAATCGGAAGGCTACACCTTC.

The gene calls are TRBV7-2 and TRBJ2-1; no clear D gene. V lost 2 bases and J lost 2, with 10 bases in between. The CDR3 contains 15 residues. CDR1 is SGHTA, CDR2 FQGNSA, per germline. In DNA form, the CDR3 reads TGTGCCAGCAGCTTAAACGGATTCCCCTACAATGAGCAGTTCTTC. It translates to CASSLNGFPYNEQFF.

This clonotype was counted ten times or more. The DNA of the CDR3 is TGTGCCAGCAGTGAAGGACATTACGGAGTGGAGGAGCAGTACTTC. It translates to CASSEGHYGVEEQYF. V and J are TRBV6-1 and TRBJ2-7; D remains ambiguous. V was clipped by 1 base and J by 7 bases, with 17 bases between them. The CDR3 has 15 residues. Germline CDR1 and CDR2: MNHNS and SASEGT.

The chain joins TRBV5-1 to TRBJ1-1; D remains ambiguous. V gave up 6 bases and J gave up 0 bases, with 9 bases separating them. The CDR3 length is 13 residues. In germline, CDR1 is SGHRS, CDR2 YFSETQ. The DNA of the CDR3 is TGCGCCAGCACCTCGGGGATGAACACTGAAGCTTTCTTT. Amino acids: CASTSGMNTEAFF. Full variable domain (outside the CDR3, taken from reference TRBV5-1 and TRBJ1-1): KAGVTQTPRYLIKTRGQQVTLSCSPISGHRSVSWYQQTPGQGLQFLFEYFSETQRNKGNFPGRFSGRQFSNSRSEMNVSTLELGDSALYLCASTSGMNTEAFFGQGTRLTVV.

This chain joins TRBV5-6 and TRBJ1-4; 7 nucleotides match TRBD1. The CDR3 runs 15 residues. J lost 5 bases, V lost 6 bases, and 10 bases had no gene match. CDR1 and CDR2 (germline): SGHDT, YYEEEE. The CDR3 DNA reads TGTGCCAGCACCCGGGGACAGCTCTTAAATGAAAAACTGTTTTTT. Translated, it gives CASTRGQLLNEKLFF.

This clonotype came up many times. The CDR3 reads CASSVATSGHYEQYF. The CDR3 DNA sequence: TGTGCCAGCAGCGTAGCTACTAGCGGACACTACGAGCAGTACTTC. The chain links TRBV9 to TRBJ2-7, with TRBD2 matching over 8 bases. Trimming at V came to 0 bases and at J to 3 bases, leaving 5 bases not matched to a gene. The CDR3 runs 15 residues. From germline, CDR1 is SGDLS and CDR2 YYNGEE.

The V call is TRBV7-6, the J call TRBJ2-7; 10 bases align to TRBD2. J gave up 6 bases and V 1 base, and 12 bases lay outside the gene matches. This CDR3 region has 17 residues. Germline V gene sequence: CDR1 SGHVS, CDR2 FNYEAQ. CDR3: CASSLEVSGRAPAEQYF. The CDR3 DNA is TGTGCCAGCAGCTTAGAGGTCAGCGGGAGGGCCCCAGCCGAGCAGTACTTC.

This clonotype has ten or more counts. CDR3 loop: CASSTGLAEFNNEQFF. CDR3 in DNA: TGTGCCAGCAGTACAGGACTAGCGGAGTTCAACAATGAGCAGTTCTTC. J is TRBJ2-1 and V is TRBV6-1, with 10 bases fitting TRBD2. Looked up from germline, CDR1 is MNHNS and CDR2 is SASEGT. The V and J ends lost 5 bases and 5 bases, in that order; junction bases with no gene match: 9. The CDR3 loop spans 16 amino acids.

This chain connects TRBV20-1 to TRBJ2-3; D call uncertain. CDR3 size: 15 residues. V lost 1 base and J 2 bases, leaving 13 bases between the germline ends. Germline values: CDR1 DFQATT, CDR2 SNEGSKA (reference sequence). This CDR3 is CSARVGVTDTDTQYF. DNA for the CDR3: TGCAGTGCTAGAGTTGGGGTAACGGACACAGATACGCAGTATTTT.